This T cell receptor (beta chain) was captured in a study of cytomegalovirus exposure and HLA in healthy donors. V shed 4 bases, J shed 2 bases, and the junction held 7 bases outside the gene matches. Germline V gene sequence: CDR1 WSHSY, CDR2 SAAADI. The CDR3 is 15 residues long. Produced via immunoSEQ multiplex PCR; TCRdb's table is partial and in-frame only. The table has some 310,000 clones, approximately 88% seen once; the top ten hold around 0.96%. This sequence was found in a man aged 25-45 years in good health and CMV-seronegative. The sequencing input was PBMCs. The chain is built from TRBV10-2 and TRBJ2-7, with 8 bases lining up with TRBD1. CDR3 sequence (DNA): TGCGCCAGCAGTGTCGAGACAGGGGCGACCTACGAGCAGTACTTC. Translation: CASSVETGATYEQYF.